The 4 T cell receptor beta chains given below trace back to one sample, sequenced in a study of PD-1 blockade in classical Hodgkin lymphoma. This table comes from immunoSEQ multiplex PCR, and its TCRdb copy is limited to in-frame clones, with some not included. The table lists 95,000 to 100,000 clones, 85% to 90% of them singletons. Each and every patient relapsed after autologous stem cell transplantation, and patients got differing brentuximab vedotin exposure. This specimen consisted of peripheral blood mononuclear cells (PBMCs), obtained before the second cycle of nivolumab. Source of these receptors: a human donor with classical Hodgkin lymphoma.

The chain uses TRBV5-6 and TRBJ2-1, with a possible D match to TRBD2 (6 bases). Per germline, CDR1 SGHDT and CDR2 YYEEEE. This CDR3 is 15 amino acids long. Between the trimmed V and J ends, which lost 4 bases and 1 base, there was a span of 12 bases. CDR3 DNA: TGTGCCAGCAGCCATAGCGGAGTATCCTACAATGAGCAGTTCTTC. As protein: CASSHSGVSYNEQFF.

The chain recombines TRBV7-5 with TRBJ1-4; the table's D call, TRBD1, has no DNA check behind it. TRBV7-5 is a listed pseudogene. The CDR3 covers 21 residues. Here the CDR3 DNA reads TGTGTCAGAAGCTTAGTCAAATTACAGGGTATTTTCGCAGCAACTAATGAAAAACTGTTTTTT. Translating gives CVRSLVKLQGIFAATNEKLFF.

This clone was observed a few times. The genes are TRBV7-6 and TRBJ2-5; TRBD2 aligns across 10 bases. The CDR3 runs to 16 residues. The ends lost 4 bases at V and 2 bases at J; junction bases unmatched: 7. Germline lookup yields CDR1 SGHVS and CDR2 FNYEAQ. The CDR3 region has the DNA TGTGCCAGCAGCTCGGCTAGCGGGGGCTTACAAGAGACCCAGTACTTC. It encodes CASSSASGGLQETQYF. The full variable domain, its missing parts supplied by reference TRBV7-6 and TRBJ2-5, is GAGVSQSPRYKVTKRGQDVALRCDPISGHVSLYWYRQALGQGPEFLTYFNYEAQQDKSGLPNDRFSAERPEGSISTLTIQRTEQRDSAMYRCASSSASGGLQETQYFGPGTRLLVL.

This chain connects TRBV7-2 to TRBJ2-7; 10 positions agree with TRBD2. This CDR3 comprises 15 residues. V was clipped by 0 bases and J by 4 bases; unmatched bases: 3. Per the germline V gene, CDR1 is SGHTA and CDR2 is FQGNSA. The CDR3 DNA follows: TGTGCCAGCAGCTTAGCGACTAGCGGGCTATACGAGCAGTACTTC. This encodes CASSLATSGLYEQYF.